This TCR beta chain was identified during a study of tumor and adjacent non-tumor tissue in lung cancer. The template was RNA from unsorted bulk tissue. The CDR3 is 14 amino acids. Germline loops: CDR1 SGHNT, CDR2 YENEEA. The library came from three nested PCR rounds adapted from ARM-PCR protocols. TCRdb re-analysed the multiplex PCR reads in MiXCR, keeping a single row per CDR3 protein. This sample carries some 71,000 distinct CDR3 sequences, just under 75% of them seen once, and the ten largest clones take under 9.5%. Remarks on this clonotype: At one end the junction does not follow the germline gene, possibly because of a read error.

The rearrangement uses TRBV11-3 and TRBJ2-1; D call uncertain. The sequenced sample was lung tumor tissue. The sequence derives from a woman aged 40 to 49 with non-small cell lung cancer. CDR3 DNA sequence: TGTGCCAGCTGCTTAGACGGCTTTTACAATGAGCAGTTCTTC. Translating it yields CASCLDGFYNEQFF.